The clone carrying this T cell receptor (beta chain) was detected only a few times. From the 5' RACE reads, TCRdb called clonotypes with MiXCR, one entry per CDR3 protein. The table lists about 920,000 distinct CDR3 sequences, about 12% of them singletons. V was clipped by 1 base and J by 2 bases, with 11 bases between them. CDR3 length equals 15 residues. Germline V gene lookup returns CDR1 SGHAT and CDR2 FQNNGV. This sample is drawn from a study of identical twins. These same records also appear under a second study, on yellow fever vaccine responses in identical twins. Per that paper: Among the twins, the vaccine T cell response reportedly seemed partly convergent and partly personalized.

The rearrangement uses TRBV11-2 and TRBJ2-5; no clear D. This TCR came from a woman aged 18-35 years in good health. The sequencing input was PBMCs. The CDR3: CASSLVPGVQETQYF. For the CDR3, the DNA is TGTGCCAGCAGCTTAGTACCTGGTGTGCAAGAGACCCAGTACTTC.